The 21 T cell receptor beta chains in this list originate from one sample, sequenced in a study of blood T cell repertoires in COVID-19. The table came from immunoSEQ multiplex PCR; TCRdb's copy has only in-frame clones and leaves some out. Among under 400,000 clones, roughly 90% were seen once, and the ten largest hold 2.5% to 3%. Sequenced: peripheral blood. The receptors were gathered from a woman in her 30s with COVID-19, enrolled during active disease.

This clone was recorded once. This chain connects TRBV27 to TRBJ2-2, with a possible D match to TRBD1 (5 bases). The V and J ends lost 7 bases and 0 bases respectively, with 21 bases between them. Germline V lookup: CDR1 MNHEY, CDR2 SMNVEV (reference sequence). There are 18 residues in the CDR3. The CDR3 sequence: CASISRVQAPSNTGELFF. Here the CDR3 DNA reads TGTGCCAGCATTTCCCGCGTACAGGCGCCCTCGAACACCGGGGAGCTGTTTTTT.

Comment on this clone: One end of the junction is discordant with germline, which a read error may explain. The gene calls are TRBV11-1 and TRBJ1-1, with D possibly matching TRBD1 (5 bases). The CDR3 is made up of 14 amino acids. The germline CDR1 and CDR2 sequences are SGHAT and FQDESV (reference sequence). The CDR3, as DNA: TGTGCCAGCAGCTTACAGGGCCCGAACACTGAAGCTTTCTTC. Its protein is CASSLQGPNTEAFF.

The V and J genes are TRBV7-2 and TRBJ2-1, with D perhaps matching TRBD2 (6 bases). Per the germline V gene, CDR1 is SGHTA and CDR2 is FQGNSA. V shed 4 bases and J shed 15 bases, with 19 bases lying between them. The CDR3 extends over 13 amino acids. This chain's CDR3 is CASSSRVGLPWFF. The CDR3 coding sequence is TGTGCCAGCAGCTCCCGCGTGGGACTCCCATGGTTCTTC.

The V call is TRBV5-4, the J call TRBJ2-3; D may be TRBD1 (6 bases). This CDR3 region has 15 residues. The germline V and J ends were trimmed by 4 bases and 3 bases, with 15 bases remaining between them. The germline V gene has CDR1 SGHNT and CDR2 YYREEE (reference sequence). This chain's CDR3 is CASSPAAGATDTQYF. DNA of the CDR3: TGTGCCAGCAGCCCGGCGGCAGGGGCTACAGATACGCAGTATTTT.

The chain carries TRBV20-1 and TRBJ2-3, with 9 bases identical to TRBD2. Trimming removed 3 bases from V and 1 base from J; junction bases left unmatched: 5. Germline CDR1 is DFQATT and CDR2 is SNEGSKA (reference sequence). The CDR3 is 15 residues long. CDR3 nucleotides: TGCAGTGCTAGTCGGTTAGCGGGGGGCACAGATACGCAGTATTTT. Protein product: CSASRLAGGTDTQYF.

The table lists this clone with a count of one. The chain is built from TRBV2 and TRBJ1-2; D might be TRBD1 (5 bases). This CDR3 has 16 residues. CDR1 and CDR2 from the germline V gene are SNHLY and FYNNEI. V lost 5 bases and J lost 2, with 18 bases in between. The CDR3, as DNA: TGTGCCAGCAGTATCATCGGGGGGAGTTCGAACTATGGCTACACCTTC. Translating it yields CASSIIGGSSNYGYTF.

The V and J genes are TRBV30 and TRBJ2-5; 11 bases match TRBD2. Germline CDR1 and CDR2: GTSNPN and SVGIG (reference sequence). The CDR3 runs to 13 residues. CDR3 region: CGIAGGYQETQYF. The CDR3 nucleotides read TGTGGGATAGCGGGAGGGTATCAAGAGACCCAGTACTTC.

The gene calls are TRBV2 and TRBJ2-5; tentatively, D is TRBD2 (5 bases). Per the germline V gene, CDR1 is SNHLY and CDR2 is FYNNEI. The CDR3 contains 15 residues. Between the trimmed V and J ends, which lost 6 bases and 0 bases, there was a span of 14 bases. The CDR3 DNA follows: TGTGCCAGCAGGGAAAGGGAGCCCTACCAAGAGACCCAGTACTTC. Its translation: CASREREPYQETQYF.

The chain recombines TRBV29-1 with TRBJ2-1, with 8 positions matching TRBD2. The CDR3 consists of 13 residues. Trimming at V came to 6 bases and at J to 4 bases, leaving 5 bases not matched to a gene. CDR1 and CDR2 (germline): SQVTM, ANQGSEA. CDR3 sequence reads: CSVGLDLYNEQFF. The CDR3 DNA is TGCAGCGTGGGACTAGACCTATACAATGAGCAGTTCTTC.

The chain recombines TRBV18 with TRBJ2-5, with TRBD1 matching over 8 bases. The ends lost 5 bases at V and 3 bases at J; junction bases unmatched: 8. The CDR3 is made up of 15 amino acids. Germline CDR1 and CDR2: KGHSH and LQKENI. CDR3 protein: CASSTISTGEETQYF. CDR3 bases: TGTGCCAGCTCAACAATCTCGACAGGGGAAGAGACCCAGTACTTC. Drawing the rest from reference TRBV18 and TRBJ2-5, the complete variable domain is NAGVMQNPRHLVRRRGQEARLRCSPMKGHSHVYWYRQLPEEGLKFMVYLQKENIIDESGMPKERFSAEFPKEGPSILRIQQVVRGDSAAYFCASSTISTGEETQYFGPGTRLLVL.

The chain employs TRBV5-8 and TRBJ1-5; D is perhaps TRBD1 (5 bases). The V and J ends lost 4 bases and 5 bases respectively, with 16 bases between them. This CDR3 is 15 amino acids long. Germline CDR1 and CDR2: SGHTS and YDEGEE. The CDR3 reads CASSPRGGADQPQHF. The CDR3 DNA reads TGTGCCAGCAGCCCGAGAGGCGGGGCGGATCAGCCCCAGCATTTT. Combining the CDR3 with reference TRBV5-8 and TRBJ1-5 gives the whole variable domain EAGVTQSPTHLIKTRGQQATLRCSPISGHTSVYWYQQALGLGLQFLLWYDEGEERNRGNFPPRFSGRQFPNYSSELNVNALELEDSALYLCASSPRGGADQPQHFGDGTRLSIL.

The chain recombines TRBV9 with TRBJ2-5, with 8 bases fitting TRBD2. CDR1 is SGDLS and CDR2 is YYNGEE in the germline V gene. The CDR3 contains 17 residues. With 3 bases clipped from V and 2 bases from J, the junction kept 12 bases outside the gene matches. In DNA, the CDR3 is TGTGCCAGCAGCGGAGGGATAGGTAGCGGGGTTCAAGAGACCCAGTACTTC. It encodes CASSGGIGSGVQETQYF.

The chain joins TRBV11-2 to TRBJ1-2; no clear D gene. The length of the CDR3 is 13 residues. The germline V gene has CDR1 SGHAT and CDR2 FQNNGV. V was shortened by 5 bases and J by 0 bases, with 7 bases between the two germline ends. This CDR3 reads CASSVQANYGYTF. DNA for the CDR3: TGTGCCAGCAGCGTACAAGCTAACTATGGCTACACCTTC.

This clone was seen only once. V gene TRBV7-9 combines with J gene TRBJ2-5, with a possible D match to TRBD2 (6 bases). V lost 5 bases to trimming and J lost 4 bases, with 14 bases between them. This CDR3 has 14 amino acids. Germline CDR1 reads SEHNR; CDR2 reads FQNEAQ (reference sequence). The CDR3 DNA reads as TGTGCCAGCAGCCTCGTCGGGGGTCCAGAGACCCAGTACTTC. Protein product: CASSLVGGPETQYF.

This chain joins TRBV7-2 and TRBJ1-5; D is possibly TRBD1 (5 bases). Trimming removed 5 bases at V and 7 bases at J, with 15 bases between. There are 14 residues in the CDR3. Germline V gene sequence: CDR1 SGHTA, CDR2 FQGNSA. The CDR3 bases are TGTGCCAGCAGCCGGGACTTCCCATCGCAGCCCCAGCATTTT. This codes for CASSRDFPSQPQHF.

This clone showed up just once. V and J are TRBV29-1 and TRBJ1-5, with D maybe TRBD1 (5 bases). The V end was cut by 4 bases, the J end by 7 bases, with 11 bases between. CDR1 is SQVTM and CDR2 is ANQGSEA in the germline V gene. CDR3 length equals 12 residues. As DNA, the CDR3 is TGCAGCGTTGGCAGGGAGGGACAGCCCCAGCATTTT. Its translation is CSVGREGQPQHF.

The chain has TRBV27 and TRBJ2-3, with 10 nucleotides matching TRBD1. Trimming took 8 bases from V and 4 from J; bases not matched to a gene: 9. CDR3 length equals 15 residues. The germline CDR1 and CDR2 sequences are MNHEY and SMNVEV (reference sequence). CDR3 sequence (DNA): TGTGCCAGCGAAACCTCCGGGACAGGGGCAGATACGCAGTATTTT. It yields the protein CASETSGTGADTQYF.

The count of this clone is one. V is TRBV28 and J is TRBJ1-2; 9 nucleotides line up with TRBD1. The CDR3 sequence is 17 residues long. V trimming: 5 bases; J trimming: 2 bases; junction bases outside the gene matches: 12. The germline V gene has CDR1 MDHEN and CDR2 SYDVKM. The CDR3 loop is CASSTSQPGQGNYGYTF. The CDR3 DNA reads TGTGCCAGCAGTACCTCCCAACCGGGACAGGGCAACTATGGCTACACCTTC.

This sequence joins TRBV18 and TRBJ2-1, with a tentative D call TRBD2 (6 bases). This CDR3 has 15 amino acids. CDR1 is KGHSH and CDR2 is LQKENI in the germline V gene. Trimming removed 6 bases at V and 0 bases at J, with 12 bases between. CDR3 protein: CASSNKRVSYNEQFF. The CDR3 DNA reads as TGTGCCAGCTCTAATAAGCGGGTCTCCTACAATGAGCAGTTCTTC.

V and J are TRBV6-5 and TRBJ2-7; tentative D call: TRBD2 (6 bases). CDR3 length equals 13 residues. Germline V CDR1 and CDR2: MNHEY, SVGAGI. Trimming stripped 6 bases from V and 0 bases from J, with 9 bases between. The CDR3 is CASRDSGSYEQYF. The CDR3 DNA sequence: TGTGCCAGCAGGGATAGCGGCTCCTACGAGCAGTACTTC.

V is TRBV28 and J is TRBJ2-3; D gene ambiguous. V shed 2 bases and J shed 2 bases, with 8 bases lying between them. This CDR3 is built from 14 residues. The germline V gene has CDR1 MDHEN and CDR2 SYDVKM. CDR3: CASSLGFYTDTQYF. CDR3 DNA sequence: TGTGCCAGCAGTTTAGGCTTTTACACAGATACGCAGTATTTT.